One sample yielded the 17 T cell receptor beta chains listed below, sequenced in a study of shared clonotypes between healthy human individuals. Sequenced by immunoSEQ multiplex PCR; TCRdb stores in-frame clones only, minus some. The sample contains about 2 million clones, roughly 94% of which appear only once. The source material was naive CD4+ T cells sorted from blood. The subset here: CD45RA+ positively selected. These receptors all stem from a man between 18 and 35 years old in good health.

Only one count was recorded for this clone. The chain has TRBV4-3 and TRBJ2-1; TRBD2 matches at 9 bases. The CDR3 length is 14 residues. Looked up from germline, CDR1 is LGHNA and CDR2 is YSLEER. The V segment lost 3 bases and the J segment 15 bases; nucleotides outside the gene matches: 12. The CDR3 coding sequence is TGCGCCAGCAGCCAGGACATAGCGGGGGCTCCCCCGTTCTTC. Its protein is CASSQDIAGAPPFF.

This chain joins TRBV27 and TRBJ2-1, with D unclear. The CDR3 is 14 residues long. Trimming left V 8 bases short and J 5 bases short, with 16 bases between. The V gene's germline CDR1 is MNHEY and CDR2 SMNVEV (reference sequence). The CDR3 here is CASGRAAENNEQFF. For the CDR3, the DNA is TGTGCCAGCGGGCGTGCGGCGGAGAACAATGAGCAGTTCTTC.

This chain joins TRBV19 and TRBJ1-1, with TRBD1 matching over 10 bases. This CDR3 region has 15 residues. Germline V gives CDR1 LNHDA, CDR2 SQIVND (reference sequence). V gave up 4 bases and J gave up 10 bases; unmatched junction bases: 12. Here the CDR3 reads CASSRNPGQGVRAFF. CDR3 bases: TGTGCCAGTAGTAGAAACCCCGGACAGGGGGTTAGAGCTTTCTTT. Variable domain in full (rest from reference TRBV19 and TRBJ1-1): DGGITQSPKYLFRKEGQNVTLSCEQNLNHDAMYWYRQDPGQGLRLIYYSQIVNDFQKGDIAEGYSVSREKKESFPLTVTSAQKNPTAFYLCASSRNPGQGVRAFFGQGTRLTVV.

The J gene is TRBJ2-1, the V gene TRBV9, with 12 bases lining up with TRBD2. V lost 0 bases, J lost 5 bases, and 6 bases stayed unmatched. CDR1 is SGDLS and CDR2 is YYNGEE in the germline V gene. This CDR3 region has 17 residues. CDR3 protein: CASSVDPLAGGNNEQFF. The CDR3 nucleotides are TGTGCCAGCAGCGTAGATCCACTAGCGGGGGGAAACAATGAGCAGTTCTTC.

This chain connects TRBV5-1 to TRBJ2-7; 9 bases match TRBD1. Germline assignment: CDR1 SGHRS and CDR2 YFSETQ. This CDR3 spans 18 amino acids. V gave up 3 bases and J gave up 2 bases; unmatched junction bases: 15. The CDR3 coding sequence is TGCGCCAGCAGCTACTCCGACACAGGGGGCTGGGGAGCCTACGAGCAGTACTTC. It encodes CASSYSDTGGWGAYEQYF.

This chain uses TRBV7-9 with TRBJ2-5; TRBD2 aligns across 9 bases. Trimming at V came to 5 bases and at J to 5 bases, leaving 3 bases not matched to a gene. The V gene's germline CDR1 is SEHNR and CDR2 FQNEAQ (reference sequence). The CDR3 sequence is 13 residues long. The CDR3 loop is CASSPSGTETQYF. CDR3 bases: TGTGCCAGCAGCCCTAGCGGGACGGAGACCCAGTACTTC.

Comments on this clone: A junction boundary mismatches the germline segment, possibly from a read error. V usage is TRBV9 and J usage is TRBJ1-1; D gene uncertain. Germline V gene sequence: CDR1 SGDLS, CDR2 YYNGEE. The CDR3 sequence is 14 residues long. CDR3: CASGVEGTNTEAFF. Written as DNA, the CDR3 is TGTGCCAGCGGCGTAGAGGGCACGAACACTGAAGCTTTCTTT.

The CDR3 DNA is TGTGCCAGCTCACCAATGACAGGGGCCTACGAGCAGTACTTC. Encoded protein: CASSPMTGAYEQYF. The chain combines TRBV18 with TRBJ2-7, with TRBD1 matching 8 bases. CDR3 size: 14 residues. The V segment lost 2 bases and the J segment 2 bases; nucleotides outside the gene matches: 2. Germline CDR1 and CDR2: KGHSH and LQKENI. Based on the CDR3 plus reference TRBV18 and TRBJ2-7, the full variable domain is NAGVMQNPRHLVRRRGQEARLRCSPMKGHSHVYWYRQLPEEGLKFMVYLQKENIIDESGMPKERFSAEFPKEGPSILRIQQVVRGDSAAYFCASSPMTGAYEQYFGPGTRLTVT.

The rearrangement links TRBV11-3 to TRBJ2-1, with 12 bases that match TRBD2. The length of the CDR3 is 15 residues. CDR1 SGHNT and CDR2 YENEEA come from the germline V gene. V was pared by 0 bases and J by 8 bases, with 2 bases of the junction left unmatched. The CDR3 DNA sequence: TGTGCCAGCAGCTTAGAGGGACTAGCGGGTGATGAGCAGTTCTTC. Translating it yields CASSLEGLAGDEQFF.

The chain uses TRBV7-9 and TRBJ1-1; D not resolved. The length of the CDR3 is 12 residues. CDR1 and CDR2 (germline): SEHNR, FQNEAQ (reference sequence). Trimming pared 8 bases from V and 1 base from J, leaving 8 bases between. This CDR3 is CASVLGNTEAFF. DNA of the CDR3: TGTGCCAGCGTTCTTGGGAACACTGAAGCTTTCTTT.

This chain connects TRBV30 to TRBJ1-2; D is unclear. CDR3 length equals 12 residues. CDR1 and CDR2 (germline): GTSNPN, SVGIG (reference sequence). With 2 bases removed from V and 3 bases from J, the gap between germline ends came to 7 bases. The CDR3 here is CAWSLWDYGYTF. DNA of the CDR3: TGTGCCTGGAGTTTATGGGACTATGGCTACACCTTC.

The CDR3 here is CASSTDGYEQYF. The DNA for the CDR3 is TGCGCCAGCAGCACTGACGGGTACGAGCAGTACTTC. The rearrangement joins TRBV5-1 to TRBJ2-7; D is unresolved. V was pared by 4 bases and J by 4 bases, with 9 bases between. Germline V gene lookup returns CDR1 SGHRS and CDR2 YFSETQ. The CDR3 has 12 amino acids.

The rearrangement uses TRBV30 and TRBJ1-1, with D perhaps TRBD1 (6 bases). Trimming removed 4 bases from V and 7 bases from J, with 13 bases in between. This CDR3 has 12 residues. Germline values: CDR1 GTSNPN, CDR2 SVGIG (reference sequence). CDR3 amino acids: CAWTMGGGEAFF. CDR3 in DNA: TGTGCCTGGACGATGGGAGGGGGTGAAGCTTTCTTT.

The gene calls are TRBV6-1 and TRBJ1-1; D not certain. The germline V gene has CDR1 MNHNS and CDR2 SASEGT. The CDR3 is 14 amino acids. Trimming removed 2 bases at V and 0 bases at J, with 7 bases between. In DNA, the CDR3 is TGTGCCAGCAGTGAATTAGCCATGAACACTGAAGCTTTCTTT. It codes for CASSELAMNTEAFF.

This chain links TRBV18 with TRBJ1-3, with unresolved D. Trimming took 0 bases from V and 3 from J, leaving 15 bases between them. The CDR3 is 17 residues long. The germline V gene has CDR1 KGHSH and CDR2 LQKENI. CDR3 amino acids: CASSPPLRKGGGNTIYF. The DNA for the CDR3 is TGTGCCAGCTCACCACCTCTCCGTAAAGGTGGTGGAAACACCATATATTTT.

The V gene is TRBV7-2, the J gene TRBJ2-1; maybe TRBD1 (6 bases). Germline V lookup: CDR1 SGHTA, CDR2 FQGNSA. V was clipped by 5 bases and J by 9 bases, with 14 bases between them. CDR3 length: 13 residues. CDR3 protein: CASSPQGPGEQFF. CDR3 nucleotide sequence: TGTGCCAGCAGCCCTCAGGGGCCGGGTGAGCAGTTCTTC.

V gene TRBV28 combines with J gene TRBJ1-2, with D tentatively TRBD1 (5 bases). V lost 3 bases to trimming and J lost 8 bases, with 13 bases between them. This CDR3 has 13 residues. Germline CDR1 and CDR2: MDHEN and SYDVKM. The CDR3 sequence is CASSLVTGLGYTF. The CDR3 coding sequence is TGTGCCAGCAGTTTGGTCACAGGCCTAGGCTACACCTTC.